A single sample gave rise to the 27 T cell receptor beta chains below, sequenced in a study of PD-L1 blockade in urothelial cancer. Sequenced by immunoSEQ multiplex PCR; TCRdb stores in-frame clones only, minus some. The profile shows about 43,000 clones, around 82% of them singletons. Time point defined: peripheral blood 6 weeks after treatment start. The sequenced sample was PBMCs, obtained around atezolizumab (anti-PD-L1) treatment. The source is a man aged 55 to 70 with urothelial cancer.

Here the CDR3 DNA reads TGTGCCAGCAGGCCGGGACTAGACAATGAGCAGTTCTTC. It is translated as CASRPGLDNEQFF. The chain couples TRBV28 to TRBJ2-1; 8 positions agree with TRBD2. The CDR3 runs to 13 residues. Per germline, CDR1 MDHEN and CDR2 SYDVKM. Germline trimming cut 6 bases from V and 5 bases from J; bases unmatched to any gene: 3.

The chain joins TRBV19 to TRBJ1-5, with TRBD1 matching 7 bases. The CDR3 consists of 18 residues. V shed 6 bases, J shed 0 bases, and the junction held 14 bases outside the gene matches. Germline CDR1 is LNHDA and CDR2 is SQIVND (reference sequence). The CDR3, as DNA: TGTGCCAGTAGCCCATCCACTGAATACAGGGGTAGCAATCAGCCCCAGCATTTT. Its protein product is CASSPSTEYRGSNQPQHF.

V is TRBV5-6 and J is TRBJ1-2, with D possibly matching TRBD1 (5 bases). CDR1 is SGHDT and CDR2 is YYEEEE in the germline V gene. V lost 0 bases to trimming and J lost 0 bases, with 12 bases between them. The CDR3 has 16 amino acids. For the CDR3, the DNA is TGTGCCAGCAGCTTGGGGGGCAGGGCAGCTAACTATGGCTACACCTTC. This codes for CASSLGGRAANYGYTF.

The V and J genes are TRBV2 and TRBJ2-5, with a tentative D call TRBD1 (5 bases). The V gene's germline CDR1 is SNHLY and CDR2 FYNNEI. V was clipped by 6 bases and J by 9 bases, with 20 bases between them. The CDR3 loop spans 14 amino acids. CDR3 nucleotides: TGTGCCAGCAGAGACAGACTGGGGCCATTGGCCCAGTACTTC. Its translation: CASRDRLGPLAQYF.

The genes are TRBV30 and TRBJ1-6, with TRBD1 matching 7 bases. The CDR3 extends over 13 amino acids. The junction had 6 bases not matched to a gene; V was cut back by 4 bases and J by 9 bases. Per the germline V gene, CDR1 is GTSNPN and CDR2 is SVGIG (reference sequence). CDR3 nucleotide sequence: TGTGCCTGGACCGGGACAGACGGTTCACCCCTCCACTTT. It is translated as CAWTGTDGSPLHF. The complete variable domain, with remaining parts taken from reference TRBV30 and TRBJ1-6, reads SQTIHQWPATLVQPVGSPLSLECTVEGTSNPNLYWYRQAAGRGLQLLFYSVGIGQISSEVPQNLSASRPQDRQFILSSKKLLLSDSGFYLCAWTGTDGSPLHFGNGTRLTVT.

DNA of the CDR3: TGCGCCAGCAGCAAAAGACTAGCGGGGGAAACCTACGAGCAGTACTTC. Protein product: CASSKRLAGETYEQYF. The genes are TRBV5-1 and TRBJ2-7; TRBD2 matches at 12 bases. Germline V gene lookup returns CDR1 SGHRS and CDR2 YFSETQ. This CDR3 is 16 amino acids long. The ends lost 4 bases at V and 2 bases at J; junction bases unmatched: 7.

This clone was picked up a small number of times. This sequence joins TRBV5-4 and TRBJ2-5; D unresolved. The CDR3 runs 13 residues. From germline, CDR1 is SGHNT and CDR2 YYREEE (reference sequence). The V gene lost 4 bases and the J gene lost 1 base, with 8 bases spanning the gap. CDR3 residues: CASSDTTQETQYF. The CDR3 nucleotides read TGTGCCAGCAGCGACACCACCCAAGAGACCCAGTACTTC.

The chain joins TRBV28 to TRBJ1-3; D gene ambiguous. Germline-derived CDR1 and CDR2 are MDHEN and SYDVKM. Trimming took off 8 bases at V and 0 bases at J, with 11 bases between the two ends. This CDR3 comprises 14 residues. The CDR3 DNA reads TGTGCCAGCGGTTCAGGCCCCTCTGGAAACACCATATATTTT. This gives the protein CASGSGPSGNTIYF.

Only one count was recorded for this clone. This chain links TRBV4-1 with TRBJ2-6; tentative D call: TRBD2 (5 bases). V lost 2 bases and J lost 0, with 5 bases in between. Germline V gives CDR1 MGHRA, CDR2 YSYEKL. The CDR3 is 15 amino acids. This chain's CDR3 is CASSQRGSGANVLTF. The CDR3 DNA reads TGCGCCAGCAGCCAACGGGGCTCTGGGGCCAACGTCCTGACTTTC.

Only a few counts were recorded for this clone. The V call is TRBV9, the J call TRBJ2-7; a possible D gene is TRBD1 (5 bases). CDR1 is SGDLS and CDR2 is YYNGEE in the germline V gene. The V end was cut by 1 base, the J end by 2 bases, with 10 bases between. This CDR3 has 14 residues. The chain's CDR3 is CASSVYDSTYEQYF. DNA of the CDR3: TGTGCCAGCAGCGTATACGACAGTACCTACGAGCAGTACTTC.

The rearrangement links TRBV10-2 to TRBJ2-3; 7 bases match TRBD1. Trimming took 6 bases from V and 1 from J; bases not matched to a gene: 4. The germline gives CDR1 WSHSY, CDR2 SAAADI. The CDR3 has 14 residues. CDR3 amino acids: CASSGTVRTDTQYF. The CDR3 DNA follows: TGCGCCAGCAGCGGGACAGTACGCACAGATACGCAGTATTTT.

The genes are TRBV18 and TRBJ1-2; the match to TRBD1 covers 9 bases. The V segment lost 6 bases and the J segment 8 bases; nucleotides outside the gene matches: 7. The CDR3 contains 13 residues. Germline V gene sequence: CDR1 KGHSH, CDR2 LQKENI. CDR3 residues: CASSTGTGNGYTF. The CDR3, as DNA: TGTGCCAGCTCCACCGGGACAGGGAACGGCTACACCTTC. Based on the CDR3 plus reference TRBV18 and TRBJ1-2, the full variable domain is NAGVMQNPRHLVRRRGQEARLRCSPMKGHSHVYWYRQLPEEGLKFMVYLQKENIIDESGMPKERFSAEFPKEGPSILRIQQVVRGDSAAYFCASSTGTGNGYTFGSGTRLTVV.

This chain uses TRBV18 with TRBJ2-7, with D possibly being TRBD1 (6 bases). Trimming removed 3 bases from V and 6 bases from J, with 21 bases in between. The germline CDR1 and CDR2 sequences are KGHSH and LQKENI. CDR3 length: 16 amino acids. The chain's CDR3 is CASSPSGQTPRGEQYF. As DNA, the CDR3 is TGTGCCAGCTCACCCAGCGGACAGACCCCACGGGGCGAGCAGTACTTC.

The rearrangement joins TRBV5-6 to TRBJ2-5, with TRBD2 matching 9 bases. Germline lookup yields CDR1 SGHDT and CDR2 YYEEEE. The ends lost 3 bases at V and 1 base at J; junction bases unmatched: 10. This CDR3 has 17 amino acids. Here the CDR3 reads CASSSVGSGGIQETQYF. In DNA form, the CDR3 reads TGTGCCAGCAGCTCAGTCGGGAGCGGGGGGATCCAAGAGACCCAGTACTTC.

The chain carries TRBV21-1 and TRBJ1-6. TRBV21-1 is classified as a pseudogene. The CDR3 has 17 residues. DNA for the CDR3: TGTGCCAGCAGCAAATATTGGGCGGGGCCGGAGAATTCACCCCTCCACTTT. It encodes CASSKYWAGPENSPLHF.

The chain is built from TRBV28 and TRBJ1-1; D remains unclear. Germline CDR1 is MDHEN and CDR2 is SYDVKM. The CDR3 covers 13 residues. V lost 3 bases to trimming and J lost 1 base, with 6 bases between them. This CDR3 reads CASSLYRNTEAFF. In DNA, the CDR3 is TGTGCCAGCAGTTTGTACAGGAACACTGAAGCTTTCTTT.

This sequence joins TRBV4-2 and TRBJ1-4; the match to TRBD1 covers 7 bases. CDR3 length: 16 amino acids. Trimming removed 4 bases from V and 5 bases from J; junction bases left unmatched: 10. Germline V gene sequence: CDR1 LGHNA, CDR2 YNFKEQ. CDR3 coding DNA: TGTGCCAGCAGCCGGCGTGGGGGACAGCAAAATGAAAAACTGTTTTTT. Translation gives CASSRRGGQQNEKLFF.

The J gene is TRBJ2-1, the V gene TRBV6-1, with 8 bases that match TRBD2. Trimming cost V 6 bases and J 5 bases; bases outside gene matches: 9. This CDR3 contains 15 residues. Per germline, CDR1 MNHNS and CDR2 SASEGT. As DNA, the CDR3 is TGTGCCAGCAGCGCCGGGGGTAGCGGGGACAATGAGCAGTTCTTC. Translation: CASSAGGSGDNEQFF.

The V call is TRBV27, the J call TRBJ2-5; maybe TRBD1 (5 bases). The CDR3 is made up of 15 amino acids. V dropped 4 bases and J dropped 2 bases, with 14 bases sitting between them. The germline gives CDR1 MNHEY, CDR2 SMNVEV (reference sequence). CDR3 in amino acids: CASSSTARVQETQYF. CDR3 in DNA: TGTGCCAGCAGTTCTACCGCCAGGGTTCAAGAGACCCAGTACTTC.

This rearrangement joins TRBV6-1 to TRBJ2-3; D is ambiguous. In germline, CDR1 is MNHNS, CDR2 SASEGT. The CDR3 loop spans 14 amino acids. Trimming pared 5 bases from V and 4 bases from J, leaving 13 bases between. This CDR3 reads CASSLRVDADTQYF. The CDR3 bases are TGTGCCAGCAGTCTCCGGGTAGACGCAGATACGCAGTATTTT.

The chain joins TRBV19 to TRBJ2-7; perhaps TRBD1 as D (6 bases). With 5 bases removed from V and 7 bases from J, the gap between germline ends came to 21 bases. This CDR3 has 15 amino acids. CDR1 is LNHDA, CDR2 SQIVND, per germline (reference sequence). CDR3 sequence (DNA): TGTGCCAGTAGTCCCCGGGACACCCCCCCAGGGGAGCAGTACTTC. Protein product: CASSPRDTPPGEQYF.

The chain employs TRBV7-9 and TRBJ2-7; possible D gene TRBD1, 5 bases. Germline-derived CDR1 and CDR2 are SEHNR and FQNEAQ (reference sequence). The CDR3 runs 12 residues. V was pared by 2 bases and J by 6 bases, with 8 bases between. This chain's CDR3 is CASSLIQGEQYF. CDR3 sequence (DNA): TGTGCCAGCAGCTTAATTCAGGGCGAGCAGTACTTC.

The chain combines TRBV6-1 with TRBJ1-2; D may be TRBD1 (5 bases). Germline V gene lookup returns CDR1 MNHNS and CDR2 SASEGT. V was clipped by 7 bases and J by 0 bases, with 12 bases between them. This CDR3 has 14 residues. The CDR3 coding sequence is TGTGCCAGCAATTGGGGCGGACCTAACTATGGCTACACCTTC. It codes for CASNWGGPNYGYTF.

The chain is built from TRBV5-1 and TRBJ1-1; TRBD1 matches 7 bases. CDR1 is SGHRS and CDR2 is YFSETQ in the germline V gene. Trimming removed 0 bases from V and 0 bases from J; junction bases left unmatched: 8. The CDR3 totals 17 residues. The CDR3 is CASSLAMGQLMNTEAFF. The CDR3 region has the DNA TGCGCCAGCAGCTTGGCAATGGGACAGCTCATGAACACTGAAGCTTTCTTT.

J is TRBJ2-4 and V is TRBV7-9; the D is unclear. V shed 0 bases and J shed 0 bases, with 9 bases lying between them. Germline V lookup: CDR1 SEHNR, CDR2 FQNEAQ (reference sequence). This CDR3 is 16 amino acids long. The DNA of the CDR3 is TGTGCCAGCAGCTTAGCGTACCGCGTAGCCAAAAACATTCAGTACTTC. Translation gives CASSLAYRVAKNIQYF.

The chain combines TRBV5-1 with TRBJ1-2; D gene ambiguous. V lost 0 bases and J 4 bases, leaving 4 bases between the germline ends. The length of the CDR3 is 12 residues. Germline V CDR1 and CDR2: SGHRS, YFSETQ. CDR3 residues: CASSLAGYGYTF. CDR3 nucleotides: TGCGCCAGCAGCTTGGCAGGCTATGGCTACACCTTC.

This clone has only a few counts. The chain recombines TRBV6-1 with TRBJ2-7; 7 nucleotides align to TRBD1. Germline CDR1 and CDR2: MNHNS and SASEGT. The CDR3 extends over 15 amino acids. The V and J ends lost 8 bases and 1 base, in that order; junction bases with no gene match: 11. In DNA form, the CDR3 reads TGTGCCAGCCAGCCGGCGGGCAGGGGGTCCTACGAGCAGTACTTC. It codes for CASQPAGRGSYEQYF.